What follows describes a single TCR beta chain. Antigen specificity is unknown. The sample is drawn from a study of T-cell memory formation after mild COVID-19. General study points: What remained unconfirmed was the SARS-CoV-2 specificity of second-wave clones peaking on day 37. Researchers report contracting CD4+ clones mostly in CM and EM, with CD8+ clones in EMRA. A second wave expanding day 15 to 37 was CD4+-biased; contracting clones were balanced.

5'RACE primed from the constant segment yielded TCR alpha and TCR beta cDNA libraries bearing sample barcodes and UMIs. One entry per CDR3 protein, called by TCRdb with MiXCR from the 5' RACE reads. Among around 310,000 distinct CDR3 sequences, 13% to 15% were seen once, and the ten largest hold around 20%. CDR1 is SGHRS, CDR2 YFSETQ, per germline. The length of the CDR3 is 14 residues. V gave up 4 bases and J gave up 1 base, with 9 bases separating them. Sequencing used PBMCs or a T cell subset sorted from them (not recorded which). The V and J genes are TRBV5-1 and TRBJ2-1; the D gene is possibly TRBD1 (5 bases). The sequence came from a man between 18 and 29 years old who had mild COVID-19 (a few samples of this study predate the infection). Cell type and time point are not known. The CDR3 DNA is TGCGCCAGCAGCAAAAAGGGGTCCTACAATGAGCAGTTCTTC. Protein product: CASSKKGSYNEQFF.